This T cell receptor beta chain appears in the sequencing data of a study of PD-L1 blockade in urothelial cancer. As for the study in general: Blood was analyzed 3 weeks (second dose) and 6 weeks after treatment start. Study-wide findings and caveats: Expansion of tumor-associated blood clones at 3 weeks was greater in durable-benefit patients.

Comments on this clone: The antigen remains unidentified.

Germline V gives CDR1 MGHDK, CDR2 SYGVNS. V shed 3 bases, J shed 4 bases, and the junction held 7 bases outside the gene matches. The CDR3 loop spans 15 amino acids. Time point: pretreatment peripheral blood. Clones were sequenced by immunoSEQ multiplex PCR, and TCRdb holds only the in-frame ones, with some missing. Among about 49,000 clones listed, 79% were seen once. The source of this sequence is a man between 65 and 79 years old with urothelial cancer. Sequences were derived from PBMCs, sampled around atezolizumab (anti-PD-L1) treatment. The V and J genes are TRBV25-1 and TRBJ1-2; TRBD1 matches at 8 bases. CDR3 loop: CASSERQGRSYGYTF. The CDR3 coding sequence is TGTGCCAGCAGTGAGAGACAGGGGAGAAGCTATGGCTACACCTTC.